This T cell receptor beta chain was obtained from a study of T cells in Graves' hyperthyroidism and ophthalmopathy. RNA transcripts provided the source from which TCR beta CDR3 regions were amplified. The HTBI set primed first-round TCR CDR3 RT-PCR. One entry per CDR3 protein, called by TCRdb with MiXCR from the multiplex PCR reads. The sample contains some 600,000 distinct CDR3 sequences, approximately 15% of which appear only once. The junction had 1 base not matched to a gene; V was cut back by 0 bases and J by 4 bases. This CDR3 spans 15 amino acids. Germline CDR1 reads MNHEY; CDR2 reads SVGAGI. Only a few counts were recorded for this clonotype.

The chain combines TRBV6-5 with TRBJ1-3; 9 nucleotides align to TRBD1. This clonotype originated in a woman in her 30s with Graves' hyperthyroidism that later progressed to Graves' ophthalmopathy. The material sequenced was blood. The CDR3 bases are TGTGCCAGCAGTTACTCCGGGACAGGGGGAAACACCATATATTTT. It encodes CASSYSGTGGNTIYF.